Below are 7 T cell receptor beta chains sequenced from a single sample in a study of T cell responses to AZD1222 COVID-19 vaccine. Measured with immunoSEQ multiplex PCR; TCRdb has only the in-frame clones, and not every one. The sample records some 80,000 clones, roughly 88% being singletons. The specimen comprised peripheral blood, sampled on day 0 of MenACWY control vaccination. These receptor sequences come from an adult in good health.

The chain is built from TRBV5-4 and TRBJ1-1; D unclear. V was shortened by 4 bases and J by 2 bases, with 12 bases between the two germline ends. CDR3 length equals 14 residues. Germline CDR1 is SGHNT and CDR2 is YYREEE (reference sequence). The CDR3 DNA is TGTGCCAGCAGCCGGGAGGGAGTAAACACTGAAGCTTTCTTT. Amino acid sequence: CASSREGVNTEAFF. The full variable domain, in which reference TRBV5-4 and TRBJ1-1 provide the parts outside the CDR3, is ETGVTQSPTHLIKTRGQQVTLRCSSQSGHNTVSWYQQALGQGPQFIFQYYREEENGRGNFPPRFSGLQFPNYSSELNVNALELDDSALYLCASSREGVNTEAFFGQGTRLTVV.

In its sample, this clone was seen once. V usage is TRBV7-2 and J usage is TRBJ2-3; weak D call: TRBD2 (6 bases). With 2 bases removed from V and 4 bases from J, the gap between germline ends came to 7 bases. The CDR3 sequence is 13 residues long. Germline CDR1 is SGHTA and CDR2 is FQGNSA. The CDR3 protein is CASSLREADTQYF. The CDR3 coding sequence is TGTGCCAGCAGCTTAAGGGAGGCAGATACGCAGTATTTT.

The V and J genes are TRBV27 and TRBJ1-1, with 8 bases matching TRBD1. Germline V gene data show CDR1 as MNHEY and CDR2 as SMNVEV (reference sequence). V trimming: 5 bases; J trimming: 2 bases; junction bases outside the gene matches: 7. The CDR3 contains 15 residues. CDR3 sequence reads: CASSPRTGFNTEAFF. DNA of the CDR3: TGTGCCAGCAGTCCAAGGACAGGGTTCAACACTGAAGCTTTCTTT.

This clone showed up just a few times. V and J are TRBV6-5 and TRBJ2-1; tentatively, D is TRBD1 (5 bases). Germline V gives CDR1 MNHEY, CDR2 SVGAGI. Between the trimmed V and J ends, which lost 2 bases and 2 bases, there was a span of 10 bases. This CDR3 has 15 amino acids. The CDR3 DNA is TGTGCCAGCAGTTACCGAGACAGCCCCTACAATGAGCAGTTCTTC. Residues: CASSYRDSPYNEQFF.

The chain uses TRBV2 and TRBJ2-7; weak D call: TRBD1 (6 bases). Germline V gene sequence: CDR1 SNHLY, CDR2 FYNNEI. The CDR3 has 13 residues. The V end lost 6 bases, the J end lost 2 bases, and 11 bases lay between the germline ends. The CDR3 reads CASSLGGTYEQYF. In DNA form, the CDR3 reads TGTGCCAGCAGCCTAGGGGGAACCTACGAGCAGTACTTC.

This clone is a singleton in its sample. The rearrangement uses TRBV4-1 and TRBJ2-4; 14 bases are shared with TRBD2. From germline, CDR1 is MGHRA and CDR2 YSYEKL. CDR3 length: 19 residues. Trimming at V came to 0 bases and at J to 5 bases, leaving 9 bases not matched to a gene. DNA of the CDR3: TGCGCCAGCAGCCAAGATCGGGGACTAGCGGGGGCCGACCAAAACATTCAGTACTTC. It encodes CASSQDRGLAGADQNIQYF.

In its sample, this clone was seen a few times. J is TRBJ1-6 and V is TRBV7-2; the D gene is possibly TRBD1 (5 bases). This CDR3 is 12 amino acids long. V was cut by 5 bases and J by 11 bases, with 10 bases left in between. Germline V gene data show CDR1 as SGHTA and CDR2 as FQGNSA. This chain's CDR3 is CASSSRVAPLHF. The CDR3 nucleotides read TGTGCCAGCAGCAGCAGGGTGGCACCCCTCCACTTT.